The next 14 T cell receptor beta chains were all read from a single sample in a study of early T cells in non-severe SARS-CoV-2 infection. MiXCR, run by TCRdb on the 5' RACE reads, gives a single entry per CDR3 protein. The table has fewer than 60,000 distinct CDR3 sequences, roughly 9.3% seen once. The specimen was whole blood. These receptors came from an adult who was a healthcare worker with PCR-confirmed SARS-CoV-2 infection or an uninfected control (not recorded which).

The chain has TRBV15 and TRBJ2-1, with D perhaps matching TRBD1 (5 bases). Trimming pared 3 bases from V and 0 bases from J, leaving 9 bases between. In germline, CDR1 is LNHNV, CDR2 YYDKDF (reference sequence). The CDR3 is 15 amino acids. CDR3 protein: CATSSGHLSYNEQFF. The CDR3 region has the DNA TGTGCCACCAGCAGCGGACACCTCTCCTACAATGAGCAGTTCTTC.

V gene TRBV5-6 combines with J gene TRBJ1-4, with D perhaps matching TRBD1 (6 bases). CDR1 and CDR2 (germline): SGHDT, YYEEEE. The CDR3 runs 13 residues. V was trimmed by 4 bases and J by 8 bases, leaving 12 bases between them. Here the CDR3 reads CASSRFTGEKLFF. DNA of the CDR3: TGTGCCAGCAGCCGATTCACAGGGGAAAAACTGTTTTTT.

This clonotype was counted at least ten times. The V gene is TRBV30, the J gene TRBJ1-1; TRBD1 aligns across 7 bases. This CDR3 spans 12 amino acids. The junction had 5 bases not matched to a gene; V was cut back by 5 bases and J by 5 bases. Germline CDR1 GTSNPN, CDR2 SVGIG (reference sequence). CDR3 DNA sequence: TGTGCCTGGGACAGGGCCATTACTGAAGCTTTCTTT. It yields the protein CAWDRAITEAFF. The full variable domain, rest sourced from reference TRBV30 and TRBJ1-1, is SQTIHQWPATLVQPVGSPLSLECTVEGTSNPNLYWYRQAAGRGLQLLFYSVGIGQISSEVPQNLSASRPQDRQFILSSKKLLLSDSGFYLCAWDRAITEAFFGQGTRLTVV.

This clonotype was seen at least ten times. This CDR3 is CSVADRAYEQYF. The CDR3 DNA follows: TGCAGCGTTGCTGACAGAGCCTACGAGCAGTACTTC. This chain connects TRBV29-1 to TRBJ2-7, with D maybe TRBD1 (5 bases). This CDR3 has 12 amino acids. Germline-derived CDR1 and CDR2 are SQVTM and ANQGSEA. Trimming left V 4 bases short and J 2 bases short, with 9 bases between.

This clonotype occurred many times. The chain is built from TRBV29-1 and TRBJ2-3; D not certain. Trimming pared 5 bases from V and 2 bases from J, leaving 11 bases between. CDR3 length: 13 amino acids. From germline, CDR1 is SQVTM and CDR2 ANQGSEA. CDR3 sequence: CSVRWQLTDTQYF. The CDR3 nucleotides are TGCAGCGTTAGGTGGCAGCTCACAGATACGCAGTATTTT.

This clonotype was counted at least ten times. The genes are TRBV12-3 or TRBV12-4 and TRBJ2-7, with 12 bases identical to TRBD2. This CDR3 contains 15 residues. After removal of 5 bases from V and 3 bases from J, the junction contained 5 bases not matched to a gene. CDR3 nucleotides: TGTGCCAGCAGTCCGACTAGCGGGAGTGTCTACGAGCAGTACTTC. Its protein product is CASSPTSGSVYEQYF.

In this sample, this clonotype turned up many times. The V gene is TRBV2, the J gene TRBJ1-1; 7 positions match TRBD1. Germline trimming cut 5 bases from V and 1 base from J; bases unmatched to any gene: 1. The CDR3 spans 13 residues. From germline, CDR1 is SNHLY and CDR2 FYNNEI. Here the CDR3 reads CASSYRGNTEAFF. CDR3 nucleotides: TGTGCCAGCAGTTACAGGGGGAACACTGAAGCTTTCTTT. The complete variable domain, with remaining parts taken from reference TRBV2 and TRBJ1-1, reads EPEVTQTPSHQVTQMGQEVILRCVPISNHLYFYWYRQILGQKVEFLVSFYNNEISEKSEIFDDQFSVERPDGSNFTLKIRSTKLEDSAMYFCASSYRGNTEAFFGQGTRLTVV.

This clonotype was seen many times. The chain has TRBV29-1 and TRBJ2-7; 11 nucleotides align to TRBD2. Germline V gives CDR1 SQVTM, CDR2 ANQGSEA. Trimming removed 8 bases from V and 2 bases from J; junction bases left unmatched: 8. The CDR3 length is 14 residues. The CDR3 DNA reads as TGCAGCATTGTGATGGGACTAGCGGCCTACGAGCAGTACTTC. It yields the protein CSIVMGLAAYEQYF.

The gene calls are TRBV5-1 and TRBJ2-2; D remains ambiguous. Germline-derived CDR1 and CDR2 are SGHRS and YFSETQ. The CDR3 is made up of 16 amino acids. V was shortened by 0 bases and J by 1 base, with 10 bases between the two germline ends. CDR3 bases: TGCGCCAGCAGCTTGGCCAACCCAGGGAACACCGGGGAGCTGTTTTTT. The encoded protein is CASSLANPGNTGELFF. The entire variable domain, with the rest obtained from reference TRBV5-1 and TRBJ2-2, is as follows: KAGVTQTPRYLIKTRGQQVTLSCSPISGHRSVSWYQQTPGQGLQFLFEYFSETQRNKGNFPGRFSGRQFSNSRSEMNVSTLELGDSALYLCASSLANPGNTGELFFGEGSRLTVL.

This clonotype was seen a few times. The gene calls are TRBV18 and TRBJ2-1, with 9 bases fitting TRBD1. CDR3 length: 16 residues. Germline lookup yields CDR1 KGHSH and CDR2 LQKENI. The V segment lost 2 bases and the J segment 2 bases; nucleotides outside the gene matches: 4. The CDR3 region is CASSPSGQGTYNEQFF. Here the CDR3 DNA reads TGTGCCAGCTCACCATCAGGACAGGGGACCTACAATGAGCAGTTCTTC. The full variable domain, its missing parts supplied by reference TRBV18 and TRBJ2-1, is NAGVMQNPRHLVRRRGQEARLRCSPMKGHSHVYWYRQLPEEGLKFMVYLQKENIIDESGMPKERFSAEFPKEGPSILRIQQVVRGDSAAYFCASSPSGQGTYNEQFFGPGTRLTVL.

Many counts were recorded for this clonotype. The CDR3 DNA reads TGTGCCAGCTCAAAGGGACAGGGGGTCAACGAGCAGTACTTC. Protein product: CASSKGQGVNEQYF. The chain couples TRBV18 to TRBJ2-7; TRBD1 aligns across 11 bases. With 5 bases clipped from V and 5 bases from J, the junction kept 5 bases outside the gene matches. The CDR3 covers 14 residues. The germline gives CDR1 KGHSH, CDR2 LQKENI.

This clonotype was counted only a few times. V usage is TRBV20-1 and J usage is TRBJ2-1, with D uncertain. The CDR3 is made up of 15 amino acids. CDR1 is DFQATT, CDR2 SNEGSKA, per germline (reference sequence). Trimming stripped 0 bases from V and 0 bases from J, with 9 bases between. CDR3 sequence (DNA): TGCAGTGCTAGAGATGACTCCAGCTCCTACAATGAGCAGTTCTTC. Amino acids: CSARDDSSSYNEQFF.

This clonotype was seen ten or more times. The genes are TRBV7-9 and TRBJ2-3; 10 bases line up with TRBD2. Germline V gives CDR1 SEHNR, CDR2 FQNEAQ (reference sequence). Germline trimming cut 5 bases from V and 6 bases from J; bases unmatched to any gene: 14. The CDR3 is 17 amino acids. CDR3 loop: CASSPTRLAGVSDTQYF. Written as DNA, the CDR3 is TGTGCCAGCAGCCCCACGAGGCTAGCGGGAGTCAGCGATACGCAGTATTTT.

This rearrangement joins TRBV7-2 to TRBJ2-5, with 7 bases identical to TRBD1. With V trimmed by 5 bases and J by 2 bases, 11 bases remained unmatched. Germline CDR1 SGHTA, CDR2 FQGNSA. The CDR3 is made up of 16 amino acids. CDR3 in DNA: TGTGCCAGCAGCCACCCACAGGGGAACCAACAAGAGACCCAGTACTTC. It specifies CASSHPQGNQQETQYF.